This TCR beta chain was sequenced in a study of blood T cell repertoires in COVID-19. In the study overall: PBMCs, B-cell-depleted T cells, or T cells provided the cDNA or gDNA that made up the material.

Recruits, aged roughly 18 to 90 years, lived in approximately 26 US areas. V lost 0 bases, J lost 5 bases, and 9 bases lay in between. The CDR3 is 13 residues long. The germline gives CDR1 SGHNT, CDR2 YYREEE (reference sequence). In the source study's methods: Estimation of nucleated cell counts was performed using reference gene primer amplification. This table comes from immunoSEQ multiplex PCR, and its TCRdb copy is limited to in-frame clones, with some not included. The V and J calls and clone size come from that table; D and trimming were worked out from the DNA. The sample consists of around 220,000 clones, about 90% of them appearing once.

The chain is built from TRBV5-4 and TRBJ2-7; D might be TRBD2 (5 bases). Sequenced: PBMCs or T cells enriched from blood (not recorded which). The receptor's source is a woman younger than 45 with acute COVID-19. The CDR3 DNA sequence: TGTGCCAGCAGCTTGGCCGGGGTTAACGAGCAGTACTTC. Translation: CASSLAGVNEQYF.